These 5 T cell receptor beta chains originate from one sample sequenced in a study of T cell responses to AZD1222 COVID-19 vaccine. TCRdb keeps only in-frame clones here, not all; method: immunoSEQ multiplex PCR. The sample holds 200,000 or so clones, about 94% seen once. The specimen comprised peripheral blood, sampled on day 0 of AZD1222 vaccination. These receptors originate from an adult in good health.

V and J are TRBV30 and TRBJ2-5; 7 bases map to TRBD2. Germline values: CDR1 GTSNPN, CDR2 SVGIG (reference sequence). The CDR3 length is 15 residues. Germline trimming cut 2 bases from V and 2 bases from J; bases unmatched to any gene: 8. The CDR3 region is CAWSSQRGLQETQYF. CDR3 DNA sequence: TGTGCCTGGAGTTCCCAGCGGGGACTTCAAGAGACCCAGTACTTC.

CDR3 amino acids: CASSVGLAGVFNEQFF. The CDR3, as DNA: TGTGCCAGCAGCGTAGGACTAGCGGGAGTCTTCAATGAGCAGTTCTTC. V gene TRBV9 combines with J gene TRBJ2-1; 12 nucleotides match TRBD2. V trimming: 0 bases; J trimming: 6 bases; junction bases outside the gene matches: 4. The CDR3 is made up of 16 amino acids. Germline CDR1 SGDLS, CDR2 YYNGEE.

J is TRBJ2-7 and V is TRBV30; possible D gene TRBD2, 5 bases. Germline CDR1 reads GTSNPN; CDR2 reads SVGIG (reference sequence). Trimming removed 0 bases at V and 3 bases at J, with 9 bases between. This CDR3 has 13 amino acids. The CDR3 region is CAWSVLTNYEQYF. The DNA of the CDR3 is TGTGCCTGGAGTGTATTGACTAACTACGAGCAGTACTTC.

This sequence joins TRBV4-3 and TRBJ2-3; no clear D gene. CDR1 and CDR2 (germline): LGHNA, YSLEER. The length of the CDR3 is 13 residues. V lost 0 bases, J lost 4 bases, and 5 bases lay in between. CDR3 bases: TGCGCCAGCAGCCAAGATCTTCCAGATACGCAGTATTTT. Amino acid sequence: CASSQDLPDTQYF.

The chain employs TRBV5-1 and TRBJ1-1; 7 positions match TRBD1. Germline V gives CDR1 SGHRS, CDR2 YFSETQ. V trimming: 0 bases; J trimming: 8 bases; junction bases outside the gene matches: 1. This CDR3 contains 12 residues. The CDR3 protein is CASSLGQGEAFF. The DNA for the CDR3 is TGCGCCAGCAGCTTGGGACAGGGAGAAGCTTTCTTT.